Below, one T cell receptor beta chain is given with its context. Generated by immunoSEQ multiplex PCR, the TCRdb table keeps only in-frame clones and is missing some. Seen here are 30,000 to 40,000 clones, approximately 84% observed once, and the top ten hold approximately 15%. This sample is drawn from a study of blood T cell repertoires in COVID-19. About the study: The United States, Italy and Spain were the sources of the acute and convalescent COVID-19 samples.

Trimming at V came to 0 bases and at J to 8 bases, leaving 11 bases not matched to a gene. This CDR3 is built from 16 residues. Germline V gene lookup returns CDR1 SGDLS and CDR2 YYNGEE. Sequenced material: peripheral blood. The chain carries TRBV9 and TRBJ2-1; 7 bases agree with TRBD2. This TCR was sampled from a human donor in a cohort sampled during active COVID-19. The CDR3 DNA reads TGTGCCAGCAGCGTAGATGGCCTAGCGGCGAGGGATGAGCAGTTCTTC. Translation gives CASSVDGLAARDEQFF.